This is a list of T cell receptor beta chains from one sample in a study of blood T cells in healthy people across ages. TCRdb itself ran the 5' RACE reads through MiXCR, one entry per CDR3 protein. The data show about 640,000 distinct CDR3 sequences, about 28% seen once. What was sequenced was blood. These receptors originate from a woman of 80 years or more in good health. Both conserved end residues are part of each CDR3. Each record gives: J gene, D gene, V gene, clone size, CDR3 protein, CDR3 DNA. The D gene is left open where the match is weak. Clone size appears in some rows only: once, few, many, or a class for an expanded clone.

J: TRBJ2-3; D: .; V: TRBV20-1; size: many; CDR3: CSAPSPGTDTQYF; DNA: TGCAGTGCCCCCTCCCCTGGGACAGATACGCAGTATTTT
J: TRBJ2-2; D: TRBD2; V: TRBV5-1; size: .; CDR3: CASSLGNRGGNTGERFF; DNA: TGCGCCAGCAGCCTTGGAAATCGGGGGGGGAACACCGGGGAGCGGTTTTTT
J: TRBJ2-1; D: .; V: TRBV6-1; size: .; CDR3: CASAPGHYNEQFF; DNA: TGTGCCAGCGCACCGGGACACTACAATGAGCAGTTCTTC
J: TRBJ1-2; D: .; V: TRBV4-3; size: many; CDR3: CASSPRTDYGYTF; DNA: TGCGCCAGCAGCCCGCGGACGGACTATGGCTACACCTTC
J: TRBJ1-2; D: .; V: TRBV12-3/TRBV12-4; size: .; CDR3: CAGSSDGYGYTF; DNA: TGTGCCGGCAGTTCGGACGGCTATGGCTACACCTTC
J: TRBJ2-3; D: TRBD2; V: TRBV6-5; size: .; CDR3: CASSFFFSGSTDTQYF; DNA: TGTGCCAGCAGTTTCTTCTTTAGCGGGAGCACAGATACGCAGTATTTT
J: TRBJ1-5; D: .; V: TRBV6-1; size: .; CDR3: CASSEWKFSNQPQHF; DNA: TGTGCCAGCAGTGAGTGGAAATTTAGCAATCAGCCCCAGCATTTT
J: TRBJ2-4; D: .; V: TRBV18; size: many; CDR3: CASSPPGTQLAKNIQYF; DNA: TGTGCCAGCTCACCACCGGGCACGCAACTAGCCAAAAACATTCAGTACTTC
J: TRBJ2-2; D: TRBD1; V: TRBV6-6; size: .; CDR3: CASSYSGQGAGELFF; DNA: TGTGCCAGCAGTTACTCAGGGCAGGGGGCCGGGGAGCTGTTTTTT
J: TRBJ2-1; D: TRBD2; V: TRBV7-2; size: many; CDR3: CASRPTGTSGVNEQFF; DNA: TGTGCCAGCAGACCAACCGGGACTAGCGGGGTGAATGAGCAGTTCTTC
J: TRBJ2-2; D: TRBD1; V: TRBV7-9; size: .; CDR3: CASSAPDREGFKLFF; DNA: TGTGCCAGCAGCGCCCCCGACAGGGAAGGATTTAAGCTGTTTTTT
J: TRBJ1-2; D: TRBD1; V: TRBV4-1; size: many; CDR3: CASSRGQGTYGYTF; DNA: TGCGCCAGCAGCCGGGGACAGGGGACCTATGGCTACACCTTC
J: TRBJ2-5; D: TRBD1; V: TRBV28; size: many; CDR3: CATTGLGKTQYF; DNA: TGTGCCACGACAGGGTTGGGAAAGACCCAGTACTTC
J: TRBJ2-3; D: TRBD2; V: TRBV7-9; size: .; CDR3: CASGFSGGQSYTQYF; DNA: TGTGCCAGCGGCTTTAGCGGGGGCCAATCCTATACGCAGTATTTT
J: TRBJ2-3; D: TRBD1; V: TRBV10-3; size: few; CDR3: CAIKGQNTDTQYF; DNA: TGTGCCATCAAGGGACAGAACACAGATACGCAGTATTTT
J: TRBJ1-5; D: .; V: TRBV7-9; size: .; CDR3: CASSLVEGVKSNQPQHF; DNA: TGTGCCAGCAGCTTAGTAGAGGGGGTAAAAAGCAATCAGCCCCAGCATTTT
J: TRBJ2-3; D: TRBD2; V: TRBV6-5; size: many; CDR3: CASSYSWSSSGGYTQYF; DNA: TGTGCCAGCAGTTACTCCTGGTCGTCTAGCGGGGGATATACGCAGTATTTT
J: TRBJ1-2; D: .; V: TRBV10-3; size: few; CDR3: CAISESNKYGYTF; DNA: TGTGCCATCAGTGAGTCGAACAAGTATGGCTACACCTTC
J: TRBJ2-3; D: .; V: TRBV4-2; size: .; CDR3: CASSQAGITDTQYF; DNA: TGTGCCAGCAGCCAAGCGGGAATCACAGATACGCAGTATTTT
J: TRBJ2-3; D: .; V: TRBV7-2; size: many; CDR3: CASSLMAGGTQYF; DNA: TGTGCCAGCAGCTTAATGGCCGGGGGTACGCAGTATTTT
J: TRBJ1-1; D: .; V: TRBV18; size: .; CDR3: CASSYRNTGAFF; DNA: TGTGCCAGCTCTTATAGGAACACTGGAGCTTTCTTT
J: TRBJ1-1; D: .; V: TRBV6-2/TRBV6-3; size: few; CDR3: CASSDLRGGDGATEAFF; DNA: TGTGCCAGCAGCGACCTTCGTGGTGGGGACGGCGCCACTGAAGCTTTCTTT
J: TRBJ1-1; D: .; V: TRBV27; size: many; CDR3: CASSGRGRTEAFF; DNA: TGTGCCAGCAGCGGGAGGGGAAGGACTGAAGCTTTCTTT
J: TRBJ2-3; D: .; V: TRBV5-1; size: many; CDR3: CASSQGHSADTQYF; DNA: TGCGCCAGCAGCCAGGGACATTCCGCAGATACGCAGTATTTT
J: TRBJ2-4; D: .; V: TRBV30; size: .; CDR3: CAWMTVGNGQYF; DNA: TGTGCCTGGATGACGGTGGGGAACGGGCAGTACTTC
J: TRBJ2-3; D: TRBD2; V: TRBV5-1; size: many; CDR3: CASSPGVILAGRSTDTQYF; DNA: TGCGCCAGCAGCCCGGGGGTCATACTAGCGGGGAGAAGCACAGATACGCAGTATTTT
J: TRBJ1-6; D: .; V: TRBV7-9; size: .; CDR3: CASSFGPYNSPLHF; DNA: TGCGCCAGCAGCTTCGGACCTTATAATTCACCCCTCCACTTT
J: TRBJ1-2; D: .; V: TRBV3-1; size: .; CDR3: CASSQRTYGYTF; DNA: TGTGCCAGCAGCCAGCGTACCTATGGCTACACCTTC
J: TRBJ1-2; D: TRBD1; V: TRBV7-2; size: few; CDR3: CASSRLRGQGDGYTF; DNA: TGTGCCAGCAGCCGACTCCGGGGACAGGGGGATGGCTACACCTTC
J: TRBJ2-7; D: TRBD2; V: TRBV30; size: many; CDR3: CAWSDTSGFYEQYF; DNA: TGTGCCTGGAGTGATACTAGCGGGTTCTACGAGCAGTACTTC
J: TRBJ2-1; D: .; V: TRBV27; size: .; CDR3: CASSFLQPWKQFF; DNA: TGTGCCAGCAGTTTCCTTCAGCCCTGGAAGCAGTTCTTC
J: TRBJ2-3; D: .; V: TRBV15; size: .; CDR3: CATSRGSGTDTQYF; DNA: TGTGCCACCAGCAGAGGGTCAGGTACCGATACGCAGTATTTT
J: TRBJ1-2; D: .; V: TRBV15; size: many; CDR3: CATSREARDYGYTF; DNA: TGTGCCACCAGCAGAGAAGCCAGGGACTATGGCTACACCTTC
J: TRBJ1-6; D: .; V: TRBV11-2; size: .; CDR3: CASSLVEDSPLHF; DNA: TGTGCCAGCAGCTTAGTTGAGGATTCACCCCTCCACTTT
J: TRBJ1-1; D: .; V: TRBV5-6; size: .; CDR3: CASSFNLNTEAFF; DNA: TGTGCCAGCAGCTTTAACTTGAACACTGAAGCTTTCTTT
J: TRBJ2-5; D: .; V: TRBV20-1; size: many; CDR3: CSASRGIQETQYF; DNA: TGCAGTGCTAGCAGGGGAATTCAAGAGACCCAGTACTTC
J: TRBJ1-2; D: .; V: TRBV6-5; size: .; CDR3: CASSYGEPQRDGYTF; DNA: TGTGCCAGCAGTTACGGAGAGCCCCAGAGGGATGGCTACACCTTC
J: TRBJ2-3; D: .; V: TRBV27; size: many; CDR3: CASRRSHADTQYF; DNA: TGTGCCAGCCGGCGATCCCATGCAGATACGCAGTATTTT
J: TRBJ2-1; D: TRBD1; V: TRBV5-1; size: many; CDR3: CASKGQGLSYNEQFF; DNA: TGCGCCAGCAAGGGACAGGGTCTTTCCTACAATGAGCAGTTCTTC
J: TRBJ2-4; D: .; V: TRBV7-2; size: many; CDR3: CASSLGAGTLFGIQYF; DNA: TGTGCCAGCAGCTTAGGGGCGGGCACCCTTTTTGGCATTCAGTACTTC
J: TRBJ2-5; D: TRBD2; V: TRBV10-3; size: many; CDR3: CATSTSGGETQYF; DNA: TGTGCCACCAGCACCAGCGGGGGAGAGACCCAGTACTTC
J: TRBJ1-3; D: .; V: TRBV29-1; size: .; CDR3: CSVGESSGNTIYF; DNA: TGCAGCGTTGGAGAGAGCTCTGGAAACACCATATATTTT
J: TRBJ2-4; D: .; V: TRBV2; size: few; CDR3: CASSERRQAYNEQYF; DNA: TGTGCCAGCAGTGAAAGGCGGCAGGCCTACAATGAGCAGTACTTC
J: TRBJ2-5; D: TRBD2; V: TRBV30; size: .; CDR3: CAWSRAAGGRETQYF; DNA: TGTGCCTGGAGTCGGGCGGCGGGGGGGCGGGAGACCCAGTACTTC
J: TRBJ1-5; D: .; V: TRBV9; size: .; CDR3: CASGTTGTHEPQHF; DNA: TGTGCCAGCGGCACCACCGGGACGCACGAGCCCCAGCATTTT
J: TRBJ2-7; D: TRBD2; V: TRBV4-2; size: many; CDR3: CASSQEWGLAGGTYEQYF; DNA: TGTGCCAGCAGCCAAGAATGGGGACTAGCGGGGGGGACCTACGAGCAGTACTTC
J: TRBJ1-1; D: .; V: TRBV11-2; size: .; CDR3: CASSFGSLGTEAFF; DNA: TGTGCCAGCAGCTTTGGAAGCCTGGGCACTGAAGCTTTCTTT
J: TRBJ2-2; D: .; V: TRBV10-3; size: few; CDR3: CAIARSTGELFF; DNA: TGTGCCATCGCCCGGAGCACCGGGGAGCTGTTTTTT
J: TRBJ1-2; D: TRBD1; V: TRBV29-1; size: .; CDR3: CSVGAGGLGGYTF; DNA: TGCAGCGTTGGAGCAGGGGGCCTGGGGGGCTACACCTTC
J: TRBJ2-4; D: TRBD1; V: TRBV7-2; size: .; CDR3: CASSSGPLDRWTKNIQYF; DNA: TGTGCCAGCAGCTCAGGCCCGCTGGACAGGTGGACCAAAAACATTCAGTACTTC
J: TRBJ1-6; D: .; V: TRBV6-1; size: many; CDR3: CASRHPGPAPLHF; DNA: TGTGCCAGCAGACACCCAGGACCAGCCCCCCTCCACTTT
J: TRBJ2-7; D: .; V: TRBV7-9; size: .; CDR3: CASSPHRQPLHEQYF; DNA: TGTGCCAGCAGCCCGCACAGACAACCCCTCCACGAGCAGTACTTC
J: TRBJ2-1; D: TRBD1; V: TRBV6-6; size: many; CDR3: CASRDRENEQFF; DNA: TGTGCCAGCAGGGACAGGGAGAATGAGCAGTTCTTC
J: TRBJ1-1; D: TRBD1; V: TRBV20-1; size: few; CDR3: CSARSLRVRGRMNTEAFF; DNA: TGCAGTGCTAGATCCCTACGAGTGAGGGGGCGTATGAACACTGAAGCTTTCTTT
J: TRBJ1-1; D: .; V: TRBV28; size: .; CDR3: CASSLGRGAGTEAFF; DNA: TGTGCCAGCAGTCTGGGCCGGGGAGCCGGCACTGAAGCTTTCTTT
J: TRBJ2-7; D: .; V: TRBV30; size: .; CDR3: CAWSGGFPYGQYF; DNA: TGTGCCTGGAGTGGGGGATTTCCCTACGGGCAGTACTTC
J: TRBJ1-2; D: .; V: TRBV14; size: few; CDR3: CASSPLTGTIYGYTF; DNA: TGTGCCAGCAGCCCACTCACAGGGACTATCTATGGCTACACCTTC
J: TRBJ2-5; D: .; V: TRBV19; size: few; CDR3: CASSITGQGETQYF; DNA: TGTGCCAGTAGTATCACAGGCCAGGGAGAGACCCAGTACTTC
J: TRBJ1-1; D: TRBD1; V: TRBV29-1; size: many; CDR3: CSVDVGGVGTEAFF; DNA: TGCAGCGTTGACGTAGGGGGCGTTGGCACTGAAGCTTTCTTT